The 2 T cell receptor beta chains below all came from one sample that was sequenced in a study of OX40 agonist ivuxolimab in advanced cancers. Only in-frame clones appear in the TCRdb table, and some are missing; sequencing was by immunoSEQ multiplex PCR. The sample lists some 70,000 clones; 83% were seen once. The starting material was CD4+ or CD8+ T cells sorted from blood, obtained in a trial of the OX40 agonist ivuxolimab. These receptors all stem from an adult with an advanced solid tumor such as melanoma, head and neck, liver or kidney cancer.

The V call is TRBV18, the J call TRBJ2-1, with D possibly matching TRBD2 (6 bases). The CDR3 has 14 residues. The germline V gene has CDR1 KGHSH and CDR2 LQKENI. Trimming cost V 2 bases and J 5 bases, with 10 bases left between them. This CDR3 reads CASSPRDSDNEQFF. The DNA for the CDR3 is TGTGCCAGCTCACCAAGGGACTCGGACAATGAGCAGTTCTTC.

The rearrangement joins TRBV10-3 to TRBJ1-4; D call uncertain. This CDR3 is built from 13 residues. Trimming left V 5 bases short and J 5 bases short, with 9 bases between. Germline assignment: CDR1 ENHRY and CDR2 SYGVKD. The CDR3: CAISWVENEKLFF. CDR3 DNA: TGTGCCATCAGTTGGGTCGAAAATGAAAAACTGTTTTTT.